The rows below give T cell receptor beta chains drawn from one sample of a study of T-cell reconstitution after alpha-beta-depleted transplantation in children. TCRdb re-called the PCR reads with MiXCR, one entry per CDR3 protein. This table has approximately 400,000 distinct CDR3 sequences, around 16% appearing once. Material: PBMCs, mostly from graft donor cells, obtained 360 days after TCRalphabeta/CD19-depleted stem cell transplant. The receptors originated from a boy under two years old who had a stem cell transplant for Wiskott-Aldrich syndrome, so the T cells may come from the graft donor. Both conserved end residues are part of each CDR3.

j_call: TRBJ1-2; v_call: TRBV6-5; cdr3_aa: CASSSGRDTSNYGYTF
j_call: TRBJ2-5; v_call: TRBV7-8; cdr3_aa: CASSFRGRETQYF
j_call: TRBJ2-7; v_call: TRBV10-2; cdr3_aa: CASRDSPYEQYF
j_call: TRBJ2-5; v_call: TRBV4-1; cdr3_aa: CASSQERQGGTQYF
j_call: TRBJ2-2; v_call: TRBV11-2; cdr3_aa: CASSSLRLVRGTGELFF
j_call: TRBJ2-7; v_call: TRBV11-3; cdr3_aa: CASSSGTSYSEGYEQYF
j_call: TRBJ2-1; v_call: TRBV5-1; cdr3_aa: CASSLSSGGPPTWQFF
j_call: TRBJ2-7; v_call: TRBV5-1; cdr3_aa: CASSTGLAGFYEQYF
j_call: TRBJ2-2; v_call: TRBV5-1; cdr3_aa: CASLQNTGELFF
j_call: TRBJ2-1; v_call: TRBV19; cdr3_aa: CASSTPRLAGGSEQFF
j_call: TRBJ2-7; v_call: TRBV20-1; cdr3_aa: CSARRGGSGTYEQYF
j_call: TRBJ2-7; v_call: TRBV29-1; cdr3_aa: CSAGLAETYEQYF
j_call: TRBJ2-2; v_call: TRBV5-1; cdr3_aa: CASSLGVSGELFF
j_call: TRBJ2-2; v_call: TRBV24-1; cdr3_aa: CATSDLQGGTGELFF
j_call: TRBJ2-5; v_call: TRBV12-3/TRBV12-4; cdr3_aa: CASSVGTETQETQYF
j_call: TRBJ2-6; v_call: TRBV24-1; cdr3_aa: CATLDSSGANVLTF
j_call: TRBJ2-7; v_call: TRBV5-6; cdr3_aa: CASSFRQAGSYEQYF
j_call: TRBJ1-1; v_call: TRBV5-1; cdr3_aa: CASSWGWGTEAFF
j_call: TRBJ2-1; v_call: TRBV7-9; cdr3_aa: CASSLYLARQFF
j_call: TRBJ1-2; v_call: TRBV29-1; cdr3_aa: CSVSPGRNYGYTF
j_call: TRBJ2-2; v_call: TRBV29-1; cdr3_aa: CSVGAGQREARTGELFF
j_call: TRBJ1-3; v_call: TRBV12-3/TRBV12-4; cdr3_aa: CASSFWGAGNTIYF
j_call: TRBJ2-7; v_call: TRBV5-5; cdr3_aa: CASSVKYEQYF
j_call: TRBJ2-7; v_call: TRBV5-6; cdr3_aa: CASSLEGEGIDYEQYF
j_call: TRBJ2-3; v_call: TRBV7-6; cdr3_aa: CASSRTISGARNTQYF
j_call: TRBJ2-7; v_call: TRBV20-1; cdr3_aa: CSARVVGTGFSYEQYF
j_call: TRBJ1-2; v_call: TRBV4-3; cdr3_aa: CASSQDHLGHYGYTF
j_call: TRBJ2-7; v_call: TRBV7-2; cdr3_aa: CASSLKESLYEQYF
j_call: TRBJ2-4; v_call: TRBV9; cdr3_aa: CASSVEIAGENIQYF
j_call: TRBJ2-2; v_call: TRBV12-3/TRBV12-4; cdr3_aa: CASWVALNTGELFF
j_call: TRBJ2-7; v_call: TRBV27; cdr3_aa: CASSYRLAVSYEQYF
j_call: TRBJ2-7; v_call: TRBV14; cdr3_aa: CASSQAVGYSYEQYF
j_call: TRBJ2-4; v_call: TRBV29-1; cdr3_aa: CSVDGGNIQYF
j_call: TRBJ2-3; v_call: TRBV12-3/TRBV12-4; cdr3_aa: CASRPPGQGRDTQYF
j_call: TRBJ2-1; v_call: TRBV10-3; cdr3_aa: CAISGGVPGLGIYNEQFF
j_call: TRBJ2-1; v_call: TRBV7-9; cdr3_aa: CAGRAIREQFF
j_call: TRBJ1-4; v_call: TRBV4-3; cdr3_aa: CASSPKGGPNEKLFF
j_call: TRBJ2-2; v_call: TRBV12-3/TRBV12-4; cdr3_aa: CASKGGPGANTGELFF
j_call: TRBJ2-3; v_call: TRBV25-1; cdr3_aa: CASSVSRKVDTQYF